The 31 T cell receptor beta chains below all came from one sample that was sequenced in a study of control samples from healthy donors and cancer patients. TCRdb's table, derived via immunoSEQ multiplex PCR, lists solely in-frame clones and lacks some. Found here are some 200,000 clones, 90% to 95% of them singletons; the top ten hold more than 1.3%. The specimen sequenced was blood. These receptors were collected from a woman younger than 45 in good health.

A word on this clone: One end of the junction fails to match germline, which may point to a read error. Written as DNA, the CDR3 is TGTGCCCGGAGTGTGACCGGATTTGGGGCCAACGTCCTGACTTTC. Protein product: CARSVTGFGANVLTF. This chain uses TRBV30 with TRBJ2-6, with D unclear. The CDR3 is 15 amino acids. CDR1 and CDR2 from the germline V gene are GTSNPN and SVGIG (reference sequence).

CDR3 in amino acids: CASTPGIIHQETQYF. CDR3 nucleotide sequence: TGTGCCAGCACCCCCGGGATAATCCATCAAGAGACCCAGTACTTC. This chain links TRBV5-4 with TRBJ2-5; D perhaps matches TRBD2 (5 bases). Germline V gene data show CDR1 as SGHNT and CDR2 as YYREEE (reference sequence). The CDR3 consists of 15 residues. Between the trimmed V and J ends, which lost 6 bases and 2 bases, there was a span of 17 bases. Full variable domain (outside the CDR3, taken from reference TRBV5-4 and TRBJ2-5): ETGVTQSPTHLIKTRGQQVTLRCSSQSGHNTVSWYQQALGQGPQFIFQYYREEENGRGNFPPRFSGLQFPNYSSELNVNALELDDSALYLCASTPGIIHQETQYFGPGTRLLVL.

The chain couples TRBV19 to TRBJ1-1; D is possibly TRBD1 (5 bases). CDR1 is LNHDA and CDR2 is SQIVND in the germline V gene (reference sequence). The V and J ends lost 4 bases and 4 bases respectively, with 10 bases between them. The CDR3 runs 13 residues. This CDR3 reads CASSTGKSTEAFF. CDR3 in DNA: TGTGCCAGTAGTACAGGGAAGAGCACTGAAGCTTTCTTT.

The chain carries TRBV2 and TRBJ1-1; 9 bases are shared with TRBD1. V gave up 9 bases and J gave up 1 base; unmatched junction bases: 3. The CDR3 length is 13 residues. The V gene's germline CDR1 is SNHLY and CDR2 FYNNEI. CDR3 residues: CARAGQGNTEAFF. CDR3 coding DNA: TGTGCCAGAGCGGGACAGGGGAACACTGAAGCTTTCTTT. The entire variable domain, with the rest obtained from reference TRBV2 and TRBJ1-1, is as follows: EPEVTQTPSHQVTQMGQEVILRCVPISNHLYFYWYRQILGQKVEFLVSFYNNEISEKSEIFDDQFSVERPDGSNFTLKIRSTKLEDSAMYFCARAGQGNTEAFFGQGTRLTVV.

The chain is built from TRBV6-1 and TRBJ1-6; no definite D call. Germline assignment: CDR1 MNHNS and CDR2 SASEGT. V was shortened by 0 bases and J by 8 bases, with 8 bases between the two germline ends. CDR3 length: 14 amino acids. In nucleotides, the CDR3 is TGTGCCAGCAGTGAAGCGCTGGGGTATTCACCCCTCCACTTT. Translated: CASSEALGYSPLHF.

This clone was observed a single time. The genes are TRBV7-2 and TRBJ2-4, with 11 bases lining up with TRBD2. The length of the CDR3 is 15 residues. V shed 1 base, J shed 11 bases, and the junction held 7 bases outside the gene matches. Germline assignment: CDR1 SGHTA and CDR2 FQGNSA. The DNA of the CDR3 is TGTGCCAGCAGCTTAGGCGGTAGCGGGGGGGCTTTTCAGTACTTC. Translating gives CASSLGGSGGAFQYF. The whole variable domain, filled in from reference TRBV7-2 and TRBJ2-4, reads GAGVSQSPSNKVTEKGKDVELRCDPISGHTALYWYRQSLGQGLEFLIYFQGNSAPDKSGLPSDRFSAERTGGSVSTLTIQRTQQEDSAVYLCASSLGGSGGAFQYFGAGTRLSVL.

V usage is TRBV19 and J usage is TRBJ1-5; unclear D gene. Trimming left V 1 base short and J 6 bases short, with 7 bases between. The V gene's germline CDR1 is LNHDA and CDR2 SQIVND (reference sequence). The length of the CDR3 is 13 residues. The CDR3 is CASSIVMGQPQHF. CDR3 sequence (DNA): TGTGCCAGTAGTATAGTGATGGGTCAGCCCCAGCATTTT.

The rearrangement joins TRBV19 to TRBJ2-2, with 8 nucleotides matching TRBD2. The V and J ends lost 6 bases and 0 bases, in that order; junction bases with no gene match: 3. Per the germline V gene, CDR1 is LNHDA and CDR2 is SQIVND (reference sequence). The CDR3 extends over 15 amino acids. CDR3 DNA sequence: TGTGCCAGTAGGGTAGCGGGACCGAACACCGGGGAGCTGTTTTTT. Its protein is CASRVAGPNTGELFF.

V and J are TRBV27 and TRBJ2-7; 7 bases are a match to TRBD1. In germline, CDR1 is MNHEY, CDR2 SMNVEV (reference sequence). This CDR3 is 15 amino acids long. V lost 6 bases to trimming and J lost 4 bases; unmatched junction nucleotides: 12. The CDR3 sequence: CASRRLPDRRYEQYF. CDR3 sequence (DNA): TGTGCCAGCAGACGTCTGCCGGACAGGAGGTACGAGCAGTACTTC.

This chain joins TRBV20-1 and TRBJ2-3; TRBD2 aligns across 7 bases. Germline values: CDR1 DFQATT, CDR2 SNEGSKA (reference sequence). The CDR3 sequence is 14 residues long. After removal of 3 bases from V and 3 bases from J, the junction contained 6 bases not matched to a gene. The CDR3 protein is CSASPAGRTDTQYF. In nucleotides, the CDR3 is TGCAGTGCTAGTCCAGCGGGGCGAACAGATACGCAGTATTTT.

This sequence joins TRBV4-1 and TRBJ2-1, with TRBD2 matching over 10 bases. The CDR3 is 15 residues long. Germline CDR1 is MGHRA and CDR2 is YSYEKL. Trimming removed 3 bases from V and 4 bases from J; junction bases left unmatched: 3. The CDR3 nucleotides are TGCGCCAGCAGCCAGACTAGCGGGCAATACAATGAGCAGTTCTTC. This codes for CASSQTSGQYNEQFF.

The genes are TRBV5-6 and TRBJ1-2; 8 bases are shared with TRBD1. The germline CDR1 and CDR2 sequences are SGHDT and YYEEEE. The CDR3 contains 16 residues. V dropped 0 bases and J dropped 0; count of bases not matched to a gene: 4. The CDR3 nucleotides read TGTGCCAGCAGCTTGGGGGACAGGCCCACTAACTATGGCTACACCTTC. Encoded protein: CASSLGDRPTNYGYTF.

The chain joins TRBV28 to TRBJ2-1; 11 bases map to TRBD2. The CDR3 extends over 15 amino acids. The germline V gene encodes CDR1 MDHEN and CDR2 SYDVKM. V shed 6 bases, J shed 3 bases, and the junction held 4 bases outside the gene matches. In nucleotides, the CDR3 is TGTGCCAGCAGCACGGGACTAGCGGACTACAATGAGCAGTTCTTC. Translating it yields CASSTGLADYNEQFF.

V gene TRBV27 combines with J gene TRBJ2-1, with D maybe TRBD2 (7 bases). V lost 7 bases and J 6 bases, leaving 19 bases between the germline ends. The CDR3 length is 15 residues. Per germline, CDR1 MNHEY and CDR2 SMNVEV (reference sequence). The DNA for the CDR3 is TGTGCCAGCACCCCAACGGGGGGCAGGTCCAATGAGCAGTTCTTC. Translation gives CASTPTGGRSNEQFF.

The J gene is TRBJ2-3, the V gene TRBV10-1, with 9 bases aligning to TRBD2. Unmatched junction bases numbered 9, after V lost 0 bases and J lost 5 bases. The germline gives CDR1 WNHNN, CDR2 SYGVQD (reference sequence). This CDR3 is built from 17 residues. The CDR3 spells CASSESGVAGARDTQYF. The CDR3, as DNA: TGCGCCAGCAGTGAGTCGGGGGTAGCGGGGGCGAGAGATACGCAGTATTTT.

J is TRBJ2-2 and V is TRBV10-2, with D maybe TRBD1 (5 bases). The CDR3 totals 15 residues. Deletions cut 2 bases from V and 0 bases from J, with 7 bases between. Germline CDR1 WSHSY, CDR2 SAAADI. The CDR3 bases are TGCGCCAGCAGTGAGGTCAGGGCGAACACCGGGGAGCTGTTTTTT. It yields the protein CASSEVRANTGELFF.

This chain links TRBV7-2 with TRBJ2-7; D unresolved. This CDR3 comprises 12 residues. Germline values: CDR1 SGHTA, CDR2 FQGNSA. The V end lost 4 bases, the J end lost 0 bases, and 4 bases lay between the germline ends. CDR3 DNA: TGTGCCAGCAGCTGGACCTCCTACGAGCAGTACTTC. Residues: CASSWTSYEQYF.

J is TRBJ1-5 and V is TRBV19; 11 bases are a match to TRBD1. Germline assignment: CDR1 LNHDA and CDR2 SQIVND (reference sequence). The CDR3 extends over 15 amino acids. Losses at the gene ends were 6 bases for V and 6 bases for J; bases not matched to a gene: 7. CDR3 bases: TGTGCCAGTAGGACCGGGGGGACAGGGGGTCAGCCCCAGCATTTT. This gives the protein CASRTGGTGGQPQHF.

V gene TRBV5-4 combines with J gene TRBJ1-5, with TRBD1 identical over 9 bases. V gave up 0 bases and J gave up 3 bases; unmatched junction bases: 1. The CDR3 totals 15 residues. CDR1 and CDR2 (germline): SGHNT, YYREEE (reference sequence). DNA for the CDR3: TGTGCCAGCAGCTTGGGACAGGGGGACAATCAGCCCCAGCATTTT. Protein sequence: CASSLGQGDNQPQHF.

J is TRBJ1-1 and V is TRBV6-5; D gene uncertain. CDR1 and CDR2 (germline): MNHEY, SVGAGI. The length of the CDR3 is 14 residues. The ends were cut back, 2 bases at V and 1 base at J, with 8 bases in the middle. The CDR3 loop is CASSYRSGNTEAFF. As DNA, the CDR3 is TGTGCCAGCAGTTACCGATCAGGGAACACTGAAGCTTTCTTT.

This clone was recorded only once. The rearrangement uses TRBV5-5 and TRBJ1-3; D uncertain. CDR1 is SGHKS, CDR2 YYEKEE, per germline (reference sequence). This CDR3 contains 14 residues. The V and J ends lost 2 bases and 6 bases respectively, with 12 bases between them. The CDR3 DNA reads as TGTGCCAGCAGCTTTTGGACGGGAGAAAACACCATATATTTT. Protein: CASSFWTGENTIYF.

CDR3 nucleotides: TGCGCCAGCAGTGTTGGGGGCACCGGGGAGCTGTTTTTT. Its translation: CASSVGGTGELFF. This chain connects TRBV10-2 to TRBJ2-2; D is perhaps TRBD1 or TRBD2 (5 bases each). The CDR3 has 13 residues. Germline V gene lookup returns CDR1 WSHSY and CDR2 SAAADI. Trimming cost V 4 bases and J 4 bases, with 7 bases left between them.

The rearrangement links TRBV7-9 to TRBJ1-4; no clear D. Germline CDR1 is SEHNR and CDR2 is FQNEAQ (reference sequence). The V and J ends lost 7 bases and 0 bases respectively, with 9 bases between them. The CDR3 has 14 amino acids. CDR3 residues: CASTSGTTNEKLFF. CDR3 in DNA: TGTGCCAGCACCTCCGGGACAACTAATGAAAAACTGTTTTTT.

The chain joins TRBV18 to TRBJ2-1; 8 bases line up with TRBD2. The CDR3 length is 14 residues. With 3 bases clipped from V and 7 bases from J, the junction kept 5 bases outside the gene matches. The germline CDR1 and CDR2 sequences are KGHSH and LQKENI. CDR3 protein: CASSPSGSSNEQFF. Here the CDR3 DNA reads TGTGCCAGCTCACCGAGCGGGAGTAGTAATGAGCAGTTCTTC.

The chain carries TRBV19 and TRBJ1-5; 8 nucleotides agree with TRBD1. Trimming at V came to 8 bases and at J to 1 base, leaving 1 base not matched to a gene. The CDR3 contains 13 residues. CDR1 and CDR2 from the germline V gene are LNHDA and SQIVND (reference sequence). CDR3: CASGQGSNQPQHF. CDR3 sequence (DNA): TGTGCCAGTGGACAGGGCAGCAATCAGCCCCAGCATTTT.

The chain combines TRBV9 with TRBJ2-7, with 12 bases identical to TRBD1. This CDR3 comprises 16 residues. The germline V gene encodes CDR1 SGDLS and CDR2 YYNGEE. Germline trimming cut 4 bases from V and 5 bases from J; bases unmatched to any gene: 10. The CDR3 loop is CASSPTSGTGGNEQYF. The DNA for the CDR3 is TGTGCCAGCAGCCCCACCTCCGGGACAGGGGGCAACGAGCAGTACTTC.

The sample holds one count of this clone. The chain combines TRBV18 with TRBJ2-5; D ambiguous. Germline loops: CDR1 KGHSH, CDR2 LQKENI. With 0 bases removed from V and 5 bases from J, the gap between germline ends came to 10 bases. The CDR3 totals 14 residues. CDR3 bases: TGTGCCAGCTCACCACCGCCGGGTGGGGAGACCCAGTACTTC. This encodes CASSPPPGGETQYF.

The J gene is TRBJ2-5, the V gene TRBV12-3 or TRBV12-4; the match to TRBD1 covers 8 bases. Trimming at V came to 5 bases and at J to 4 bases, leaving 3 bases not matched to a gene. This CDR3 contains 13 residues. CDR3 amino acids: CASSQTGGETQYF. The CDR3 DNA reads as TGTGCCAGCAGTCAAACAGGGGGAGAGACCCAGTACTTC.

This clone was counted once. CDR3 protein: CASSDRGTYEQYF. The DNA for the CDR3 is TGTGCCAGCAGTGACAGGGGGACCTACGAGCAGTACTTC. V gene TRBV6-2 or TRBV6-3 combines with J gene TRBJ2-7, with 9 bases fitting TRBD1. J gave up 2 bases and V 5 bases, and 1 base lay outside the gene matches. This CDR3 comprises 13 residues. CDR1 and CDR2 from the germline V gene are MNHEY and SVGEGT.

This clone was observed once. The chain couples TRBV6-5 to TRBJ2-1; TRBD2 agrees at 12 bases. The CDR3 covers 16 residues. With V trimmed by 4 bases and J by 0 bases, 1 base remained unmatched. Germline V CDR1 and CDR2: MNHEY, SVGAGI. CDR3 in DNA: TGTGCCAGCAGTTCGACTAGCGGGGGCTCCTACAATGAGCAGTTCTTC. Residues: CASSSTSGGSYNEQFF.

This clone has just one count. The CDR3 spells CASSQNFVIGGHYEQYF. In nucleotides, the CDR3 is TGTGCCAGCAGCCAAAATTTTGTGATAGGGGGCCACTACGAGCAGTACTTC. The J gene is TRBJ2-7, the V gene TRBV14, with TRBD1 identical over 7 bases. The trim removed 2 bases at V and 3 bases at J, leaving 13 bases unmatched. This CDR3 spans 17 amino acids. Germline values: CDR1 SGHDN, CDR2 FVKESK.